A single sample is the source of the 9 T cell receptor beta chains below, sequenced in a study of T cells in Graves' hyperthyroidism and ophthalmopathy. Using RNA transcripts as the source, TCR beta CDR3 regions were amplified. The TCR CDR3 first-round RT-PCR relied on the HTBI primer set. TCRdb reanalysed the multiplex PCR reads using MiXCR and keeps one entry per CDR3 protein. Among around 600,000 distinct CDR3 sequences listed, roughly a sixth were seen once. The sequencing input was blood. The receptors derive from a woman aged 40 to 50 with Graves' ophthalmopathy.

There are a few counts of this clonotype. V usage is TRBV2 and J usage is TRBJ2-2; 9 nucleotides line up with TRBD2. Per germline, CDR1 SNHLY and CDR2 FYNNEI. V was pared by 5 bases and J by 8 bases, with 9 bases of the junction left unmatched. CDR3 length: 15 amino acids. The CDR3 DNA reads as TGTGCCAGCAGTCTCCAAGGACTAGCGTCTGGGGAGCTGTTTTTT. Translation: CASSLQGLASGELFF.

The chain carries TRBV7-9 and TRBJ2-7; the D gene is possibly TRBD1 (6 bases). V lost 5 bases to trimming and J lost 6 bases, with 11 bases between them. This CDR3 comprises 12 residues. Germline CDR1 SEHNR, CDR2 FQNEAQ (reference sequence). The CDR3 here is CASSPGTSEQYF. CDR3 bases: TGTGCCAGCAGCCCGGGGACATCCGAGCAGTACTTC. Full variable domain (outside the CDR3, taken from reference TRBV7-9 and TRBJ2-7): DTGVSQNPRHKITKRGQNVTFRCDPISEHNRLYWYRQTLGQGPEFLTYFQNEAQLEKSRLLSDRFSAERPKGSFSTLEIQRTEQGDSAMYLCASSPGTSEQYFGPGTRLTVT.

CDR3 sequence reads: CASSEEPREGQPQHF. DNA for the CDR3: TGTGCCAGCAGTGAGGAGCCCAGGGAGGGTCAGCCCCAGCATTTT. V and J are TRBV6-1 and TRBJ1-5; perhaps TRBD1 as D (5 bases). This CDR3 has 15 residues. Trimming cost V 3 bases and J 6 bases, with 15 bases left between them. The germline V gene has CDR1 MNHNS and CDR2 SASEGT.

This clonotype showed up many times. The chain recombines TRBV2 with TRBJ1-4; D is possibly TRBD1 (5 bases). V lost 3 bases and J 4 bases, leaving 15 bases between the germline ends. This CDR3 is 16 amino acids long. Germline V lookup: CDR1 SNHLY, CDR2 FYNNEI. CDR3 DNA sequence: TGTGCCAGCAGTGAGGACGTCGGAGGGGTTAATGAAAAACTGTTTTTT. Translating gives CASSEDVGGVNEKLFF.

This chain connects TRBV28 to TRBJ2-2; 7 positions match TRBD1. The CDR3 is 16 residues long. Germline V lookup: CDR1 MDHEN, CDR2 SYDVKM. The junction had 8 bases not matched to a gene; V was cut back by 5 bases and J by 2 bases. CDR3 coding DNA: TGTGCCAGCAGTGCCCCAGGGGGAGAAAACACCGGGGAGCTGTTTTTT. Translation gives CASSAPGGENTGELFF.

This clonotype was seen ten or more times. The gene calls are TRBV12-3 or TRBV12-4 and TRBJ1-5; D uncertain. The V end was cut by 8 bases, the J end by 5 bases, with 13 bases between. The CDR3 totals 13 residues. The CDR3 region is CASGPTAYQPQHF. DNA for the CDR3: TGTGCCAGCGGGCCTACCGCCTATCAGCCCCAGCATTTT.

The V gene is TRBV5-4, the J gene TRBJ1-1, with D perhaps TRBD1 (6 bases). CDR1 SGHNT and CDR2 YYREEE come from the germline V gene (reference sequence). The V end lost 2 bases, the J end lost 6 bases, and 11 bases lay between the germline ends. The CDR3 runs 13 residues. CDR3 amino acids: CASSFGQGPEAFF. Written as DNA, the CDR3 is TGTGCCAGCAGCTTTGGCCAGGGGCCTGAAGCTTTCTTT.

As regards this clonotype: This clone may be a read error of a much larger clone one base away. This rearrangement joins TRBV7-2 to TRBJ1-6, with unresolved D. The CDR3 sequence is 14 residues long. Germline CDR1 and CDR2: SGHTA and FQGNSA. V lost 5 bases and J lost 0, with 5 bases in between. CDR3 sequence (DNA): TGTGCCAGCAGCGCGAGCTCCTATAATTCACCCCTCCACTTT. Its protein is CASSASSYNSPLHF.

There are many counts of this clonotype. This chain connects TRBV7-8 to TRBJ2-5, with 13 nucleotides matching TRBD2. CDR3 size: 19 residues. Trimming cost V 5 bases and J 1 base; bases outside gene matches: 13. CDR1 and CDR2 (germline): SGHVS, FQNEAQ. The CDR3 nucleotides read TGTGCCAGCAGCCCTAAAGGGACTAGCGGGGTCCACTTCCAAGAGACCCAGTACTTC. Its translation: CASSPKGTSGVHFQETQYF.